Following are 17 T cell receptor beta chains from one sample sequenced in a study of blood T cell repertoires in COVID-19. Sequenced by immunoSEQ multiplex PCR; TCRdb stores in-frame clones only, minus some. The sample lists some 460,000 clones, about 85% occurring once. Sequencing was carried out using PBMCs or T cells enriched from blood (not recorded which). Receptor source: a woman aged 18-29 years with acute COVID-19.

The chain employs TRBV19 and TRBJ2-7; D is uncertain. CDR1 is LNHDA, CDR2 SQIVND, per germline (reference sequence). This CDR3 is built from 13 residues. Trimming cost V 3 bases and J 9 bases, with 15 bases left between them. CDR3 loop: CASSIGFRRGQYF. CDR3 coding DNA: TGTGCCAGTAGTATTGGCTTTAGGAGAGGGCAGTACTTC.

CDR3 nucleotides: TGCAGTGCTAGGTCGACAGTTGAAGCTTTCTTT. This codes for CSARSTVEAFF. This chain joins TRBV20-1 and TRBJ1-1, with a tentative D call TRBD1 (5 bases). The CDR3 totals 11 residues. V dropped 3 bases and J dropped 7 bases, with 9 bases sitting between them. Looked up from germline, CDR1 is DFQATT and CDR2 is SNEGSKA (reference sequence).

J is TRBJ1-6 and V is TRBV3-1 (or the pseudogene TRBV3-2); no clear D. Trimming stripped 1 base from V and 8 bases from J, with 9 bases between. Looked up from germline, CDR1 is LGHDT and CDR2 is YNNKEL (reference sequence). The CDR3 is made up of 14 amino acids. The CDR3 spells CASSQAGSDSPLHF. CDR3 bases: TGTGCCAGCAGCCAAGCCGGGTCAGATTCACCCCTCCACTTT.

A remark on this clone: Additional DNA sequences in this sample encode the identical CDR3. The chain couples TRBV6-5 to TRBJ1-1; D uncertain. Trimming took 6 bases from V and 0 from J, leaving 5 bases between them. Germline loops: CDR1 MNHEY, CDR2 SVGAGI. The CDR3 has 12 amino acids. CDR3 coding DNA: TGTGCCAGCAGCCCCGTGAACACTGAAGCTTTCTTT. This encodes CASSPVNTEAFF.

The rearrangement joins TRBV28 to TRBJ2-7, with D perhaps matching TRBD2 (5 bases). V lost 4 bases to trimming and J lost 2 bases, with 18 bases between them. The CDR3 runs to 16 residues. CDR1 MDHEN and CDR2 SYDVKM come from the germline V gene. CDR3 DNA: TGTGCCAGCAGTTCCCGACTCGAGCGGCCACCCTACGAGCAGTACTTC. Translated: CASSSRLERPPYEQYF.

The V and J genes are TRBV28 and TRBJ2-2; D uncertain. The V end lost 3 bases, the J end lost 2 bases, and 16 bases lay between the germline ends. The germline V gene encodes CDR1 MDHEN and CDR2 SYDVKM. The CDR3 extends over 17 amino acids. CDR3 region: CASSFSVRSLNTGELFF. The CDR3 DNA sequence: TGTGCCAGCAGTTTTAGTGTCAGGTCTCTTAACACCGGGGAGCTGTTTTTT.

The rearrangement uses TRBV3-1 (or the pseudogene TRBV3-2) and TRBJ2-7, with D possibly TRBD1 on 5 matching bases. CDR1 and CDR2 from the germline V gene are LGHDT and YNNKEL (reference sequence). The CDR3 covers 13 residues. The germline V and J ends were trimmed by 3 bases and 4 bases, with 10 bases remaining between them. This CDR3 is CASSHLDSYEQYF. CDR3 in DNA: TGTGCCAGCAGCCATTTAGACAGTTACGAGCAGTACTTC.

This chain connects TRBV28 to TRBJ1-5; a possible D gene is TRBD1 (6 bases). With 3 bases removed from V and 2 bases from J, the gap between germline ends came to 11 bases. Germline V CDR1 and CDR2: MDHEN, SYDVKM. The CDR3 contains 15 residues. The CDR3 protein is CASSFKGQGNQPQHF. Here the CDR3 DNA reads TGTGCCAGCAGTTTTAAGGGACAAGGCAATCAGCCCCAGCATTTT. The entire variable domain, with the rest obtained from reference TRBV28 and TRBJ1-5, is as follows: DVKVTQSSRYLVKRTGEKVFLECVQDMDHENMFWYRQDPGLGLRLIYFSYDVKMKEKGDIPEGYSVSREKKERFSLILESASTNQTSMYLCASSFKGQGNQPQHFGDGTRLSIL.

The J gene is TRBJ2-5, the V gene TRBV10-3; D is unclear. V was pared by 4 bases and J by 1 base, with 10 bases between. CDR3 size: 14 residues. Germline CDR1 and CDR2: ENHRY and SYGVKD. The CDR3 spells CAISVDTRQETQYF. The DNA of the CDR3 is TGTGCCATCAGTGTAGACACCCGCCAAGAGACCCAGTACTTC.

The rearrangement joins TRBV3-1 (or the pseudogene TRBV3-2) to TRBJ1-3; D gene unclear. Trimming removed 0 bases at V and 0 bases at J, with 6 bases between. The CDR3 is 15 amino acids. The germline CDR1 and CDR2 sequences are LGHDT and YNNKEL (reference sequence). This chain's CDR3 is CASSQDPVSGNTIYF. The CDR3 coding sequence is TGTGCCAGCAGCCAAGATCCAGTCTCTGGAAACACCATATATTTT.

The genes are TRBV7-2 and TRBJ2-5; D is possibly TRBD2 (6 bases). The CDR3 is 18 residues long. From germline, CDR1 is SGHTA and CDR2 FQGNSA. The V end was cut by 5 bases, the J end by 5 bases, with 27 bases between. CDR3 DNA: TGTGCCAGCAGCCCTGGCCAACGACAATTATCTGCGGGGGAGACCCAGTACTTC. The encoded protein is CASSPGQRQLSAGETQYF.

The chain uses TRBV18 and TRBJ1-1; TRBD1 matches 9 bases. J gave up 5 bases and V 2 bases, and 3 bases lay outside the gene matches. Germline V lookup: CDR1 KGHSH, CDR2 LQKENI. The CDR3 extends over 14 amino acids. The CDR3 spells CASSPGQGWTEAFF. CDR3 nucleotide sequence: TGTGCCAGCTCACCAGGACAGGGGTGGACTGAAGCTTTCTTT.

The chain carries TRBV6-5 and TRBJ1-5, with D hard to call. Germline V gene lookup returns CDR1 MNHEY and CDR2 SVGAGI. The CDR3 spans 15 residues. The V gene lost 7 bases and the J gene lost 3 bases, with 16 bases spanning the gap. In nucleotides, the CDR3 is TGTGCCAGCATGGTGATTCAGAATCTCAATCAGCCCCAGCATTTT. The encoded protein is CASMVIQNLNQPQHF.

The J gene is TRBJ1-2, the V gene TRBV10-3; D is possibly TRBD1 (6 bases). The CDR3 has 14 residues. V was clipped by 3 bases and J by 7 bases, with 15 bases between them. Looked up from germline, CDR1 is ENHRY and CDR2 is SYGVKD. The CDR3 DNA follows: TGTGCCATCAGTGAAAGACAGGACACGCTTGGCTACACCTTC. Amino acids: CAISERQDTLGYTF.

The chain combines TRBV11-2 with TRBJ2-3; 7 bases agree with TRBD2. The CDR3 is made up of 15 amino acids. Germline V CDR1 and CDR2: SGHAT, FQNNGV. Losses at the gene ends were 1 base for V and 4 bases for J; bases not matched to a gene: 5. This chain's CDR3 is CASSLAGGRADTQYF. For the CDR3, the DNA is TGTGCCAGCAGCTTAGCGGGGGGTCGGGCAGATACGCAGTATTTT.

The V call is TRBV15, the J call TRBJ2-1, with D possibly being TRBD2 (5 bases). The germline V gene encodes CDR1 LNHNV and CDR2 YYDKDF (reference sequence). The CDR3 runs 15 residues. With 0 bases removed from V and 4 bases from J, the gap between germline ends came to 10 bases. CDR3 nucleotide sequence: TGTGCCACCAGCAGAGATCGCGAGGGTTACAATGAGCAGTTCTTC. Translation: CATSRDREGYNEQFF.

This sequence joins TRBV3-1 (or the pseudogene TRBV3-2) and TRBJ2-7; D remains unclear. The V end lost 0 bases, the J end lost 0 bases, and 6 bases lay between the germline ends. The V gene's germline CDR1 is LGHDT and CDR2 YNNKEL (reference sequence). CDR3 length: 14 residues. The CDR3: CASSQELSSYEQYF. Written as DNA, the CDR3 is TGTGCCAGCAGCCAAGAACTGAGCTCCTACGAGCAGTACTTC.